The 12 T cell receptor beta chains presented below share a single source sample, sequenced in a study of cytomegalovirus exposure and HLA in healthy donors. Vbeta (60) and Jbeta (13) primers were used in the PCR. The table came from immunoSEQ multiplex PCR; TCRdb's copy has only in-frame clones and leaves some out. In all, the sample yields tens of thousands of clones. Sequenced input: PBMCs. The receptors were sampled from a woman between 35 and 50 years old in good health and CMV-seropositive.

V gene TRBV7-9 combines with J gene TRBJ1-4; TRBD1 might be the D (6 bases). The CDR3 is 19 residues long. Germline V gives CDR1 SEHNR, CDR2 FQNEAQ (reference sequence). Deletions cut 4 bases from V and 0 bases from J, with 21 bases between. The DNA for the CDR3 is TGTGCCAGCAGCTCGGACCGAAGGGGGTCATATGCAACTAATGAAAAACTGTTTTTT. Translating it yields CASSSDRRGSYATNEKLFF.

The chain couples TRBV27 to TRBJ2-7; perhaps TRBD2 as D (5 bases). This CDR3 comprises 14 residues. The germline V gene has CDR1 MNHEY and CDR2 SMNVEV (reference sequence). V lost 6 bases and J 0 bases, leaving 12 bases between the germline ends. The CDR3 DNA follows: TGTGCCAGCAGCCCAGGACTGAGCTCCTACGAGCAGTACTTC. Protein sequence: CASSPGLSSYEQYF.

The V gene is TRBV2, the J gene TRBJ1-6; 9 bases match TRBD1. V dropped 6 bases and J dropped 3; count of bases not matched to a gene: 3. In germline, CDR1 is SNHLY, CDR2 FYNNEI. This CDR3 is 15 amino acids long. CDR3 sequence: CASRGTGLYNSPLHF. In DNA form, the CDR3 reads TGTGCCAGCAGGGGGACAGGGCTCTATAATTCACCCCTCCACTTT.

DNA of the CDR3: TGTGCCAGCAGTCTACCCGGGACAGGGATCTACAATGAGCAGTTCTTC. Its translation is CASSLPGTGIYNEQFF. The V call is TRBV27, the J call TRBJ2-1, with 9 bases aligning to TRBD1. Unmatched junction bases numbered 8, after V lost 5 bases and J lost 3 bases. Germline-derived CDR1 and CDR2 are MNHEY and SMNVEV (reference sequence). This CDR3 is 16 amino acids long.

The chain recombines TRBV6-1 with TRBJ2-5; 7 bases match TRBD1. The end of the DNA aligns better with TRBJ2-7, so the J call may be wrong. The CDR3 is 14 residues long. Germline CDR1 is MNHNS and CDR2 is SASEGT. In nucleotides, the CDR3 is TGTGCCAGCAGTGGACCCGGGACAGCCTACGAGCAGTACTTC. It is translated as CASSGPGTAYEQYF.

The genes are TRBV18 and TRBJ2-1, with 7 bases lining up with TRBD1. V lost 5 bases and J lost 0; bases outside the gene matches: 7. The CDR3 covers 16 residues. Per the germline V gene, CDR1 is KGHSH and CDR2 is LQKENI. The CDR3 bases are TGTGCCAGCTCAGCTTCCAGGGGGTTCTCCTACAATGAGCAGTTCTTC. Encoded protein: CASSASRGFSYNEQFF.

V gene TRBV5-1 combines with J gene TRBJ1-4; D is unresolved. CDR3 size: 13 residues. CDR1 and CDR2 (germline): SGHRS, YFSETQ. Trimming pared 5 bases from V and 3 bases from J, leaving 8 bases between. CDR3 amino acids: CASSRVPNEKLFF. The DNA of the CDR3 is TGCGCCAGCAGTCGGGTGCCTAATGAAAAACTGTTTTTT.

CDR3 DNA sequence: TGTGCCAGCAGCGTGTACAGCGGGAGCTCCTACAATGAGCAGTTCTTC. Amino acid sequence: CASSVYSGSSYNEQFF. This rearrangement joins TRBV7-9 to TRBJ2-1; TRBD2 agrees at 8 bases. The CDR3 has 16 amino acids. The V gene end was trimmed by 5 bases and the J gene end by 0 bases; junction bases not matched to a gene: 6. The germline CDR1 and CDR2 sequences are SEHNR and FQNEAQ (reference sequence).

The chain recombines TRBV5-1 with TRBJ2-2, with unresolved D. Between the trimmed V and J ends, which lost 1 base and 1 base, there was a span of 5 bases. Germline lookup yields CDR1 SGHRS and CDR2 YFSETQ. This CDR3 contains 14 residues. The CDR3 sequence: CASSLWRNTGELFF. In DNA form, the CDR3 reads TGCGCCAGCAGCTTGTGGAGGAACACCGGGGAGCTGTTTTTT.

The CDR3 loop reads CASSPFQEGVTDTQYF. CDR3 nucleotide sequence: TGTGCCAGCAGCCCATTTCAGGAGGGCGTCACAGATACGCAGTATTTT. V is TRBV7-6 and J is TRBJ2-3, with D perhaps TRBD2 (6 bases). Trimming stripped 5 bases from V and 2 bases from J, with 17 bases between. CDR3 length equals 16 residues. Germline lookup yields CDR1 SGHVS and CDR2 FNYEAQ.

V and J are TRBV5-1 and TRBJ1-1; 10 bases agree with TRBD1. V was clipped by 3 bases and J by 5 bases; unmatched bases: 4. There are 14 residues in the CDR3. Germline CDR1 and CDR2: SGHRS and YFSETQ. For the CDR3, the DNA is TGCGCCAGCAGCTGGGGACAGGGGCATACTGAAGCTTTCTTT. This sequence encodes CASSWGQGHTEAFF. The whole variable domain, filled in from reference TRBV5-1 and TRBJ1-1, reads KAGVTQTPRYLIKTRGQQVTLSCSPISGHRSVSWYQQTPGQGLQFLFEYFSETQRNKGNFPGRFSGRQFSNSRSEMNVSTLELGDSALYLCASSWGQGHTEAFFGQGTRLTVV.

V usage is TRBV30 and J usage is TRBJ2-5; 9 bases are a match to TRBD2. Germline V CDR1 and CDR2: GTSNPN, SVGIG (reference sequence). The J segment lost 4 bases and the V segment lost 4 bases, leaving 7 bases of the junction unmatched. This CDR3 comprises 14 residues. The chain's CDR3 is CAWNSGSGGETQYF. In DNA form, the CDR3 reads TGTGCCTGGAATAGCGGGAGTGGAGGAGAGACCCAGTACTTC.